A selection of T cell receptor beta chains follows, all from one sample in a study of vaccination effects on CD4 cells after COVID-19. No antigen has been identified for these receptors. Method: immunoSEQ multiplex PCR; TCRdb's copy keeps in-frame clones and lacks some. The sample lists under 80,000 clones; roughly 76% were seen once. This specimen consisted of CD4+ T cells from PBMCs cultured with HCoV-OC43 spike peptides, obtained after COVID-19 vaccination. Receptors originate from a human donor who received a COVID-19 vaccine. CDR3s include the opening cysteine and the closing phenylalanine or tryptophan. D genes are given only for firm matches. Expanded clones get a size class; other rows say once, few or many, or leave the size out.

TRBJ2-3,TRBD1,TRBV27,few,TGTGCCAGCAGTTTCTACAGGGGGCGCGCAGATACGCAGTATTTT,CASSFYRGRADTQYF
TRBJ1-2,TRBD1,TRBV6-5,.,TGTGCCAGCAGTTACCGGGGACAGGGGCAACTCGGCTACACCTTC,CASSYRGQGQLGYTF
TRBJ2-5,.,TRBV10-3,.,TGTGCCATCAGTGACAGACAAGAGACCCAGTACTTC,CAISDRQETQYF
TRBJ1-1,TRBD1,TRBV9,.,TGTGCCAGCAGCGTAGAAACAGGGGTGAACACTGAAGCTTTCTTT,CASSVETGVNTEAFF
TRBJ2-3,.,TRBV3-1/TRBV3-2,once,TGTGCCAGCAGCCAAGGCAATTCAGATACGCAGTATTTT,CASSQGNSDTQYF
TRBJ1-1,.,TRBV28,.,TGTGCCAGCAGGACCGACACTGAAGCTTTCTTT,CASRTDTEAFF
TRBJ1-1,.,TRBV6-6,.,TGTGCCAGCAGTCCTATTATTTGGGTCCGTGGGAACACTGAAGCTTTCTTT,CASSPIIWVRGNTEAFF
TRBJ2-3,TRBD1,TRBV14,.,TGTGCCAGCAGCCGTTTACAGGGGGCGGATACGCAGTATTTT,CASSRLQGADTQYF
TRBJ2-5,TRBD2,TRBV3-1/TRBV3-2,.,TGTGCCAGCAGCAGACTAGCGGGGGGGCGGGAGACCCAGTACTTC,CASSRLAGGRETQYF
TRBJ2-3,.,TRBV6-6,.,TGTGCCAGCAGTTACTCCCCGGGCAGGGGCACAGATACGCAGTATTTT,CASSYSPGRGTDTQYF
TRBJ2-2,TRBD2,TRBV5-1,.,TGCGCCAGCAGCTTAACTAGCGGGGACACCGGGGAGCTGTTTTTT,CASSLTSGDTGELFF
TRBJ1-3,.,TRBV24-1,.,TGTGCCACCAGGGCGACGGGGGACTCTGGAAACACCATATATTTT,CATRATGDSGNTIYF
TRBJ1-1,.,TRBV27,few,TGTGCCAGCAGTTTAGAGGTTGGGGATCTAGTAGCTTTCTTT,CASSLEVGDLVAFF
TRBJ2-1,TRBD1,TRBV10-1,.,TGCGCCAGCAGTGAGTTTAGGGGGCAGGTTTACTCCTACAATGAGCAGTTCTTC,CASSEFRGQVYSYNEQFF
TRBJ1-3,.,TRBV7-9,.,TGTGCCAGCAGCTTAGTAGCGTCTGGAAACACCATATATTTT,CASSLVASGNTIYF
TRBJ1-5,.,TRBV19,.,TGTGCCAGTAGTATCCGGGACAGCAATCAGCCCCAGCATTTT,CASSIRDSNQPQHF
TRBJ1-3,.,TRBV4-1,few,TGCGCCAGCACCCGGGACACATTTGGAAACACCATATATTTT,CASTRDTFGNTIYF
TRBJ1-3,.,TRBV11-3,.,TGTGCCAGCAGCTCGCGACCCGGAAACACCATATATTTT,CASSSRPGNTIYF
TRBJ1-2,.,TRBV7-8,.,TGTGCCAGCAGCGACGTTGTAGGCTACACCTTC,CASSDVVGYTF
TRBJ2-3,TRBD2,TRBV7-2,.,TGTGCCAGCAGCCGTTTTTTTGGGGGGGGTACCCAGGGAGATACGCAGTATTTT,CASSRFFGGGTQGDTQYF
TRBJ2-2,.,TRBV11-2,.,TGTGCCAGCAGCTCTTCTGGGAGATGGACCGGGGAGCTGTTTTTT,CASSSSGRWTGELFF
TRBJ1-5,TRBD1,TRBV11-2,.,TGTGCCAGCAGCTTATCGGTAGACAGGGGGTCGTCTCAGCCCCAGCATTTT,CASSLSVDRGSSQPQHF
TRBJ1-4,.,TRBV5-1,.,TGCGCCAGCAGGGCAGAACCTAATGAAAAACTGTTTTTT,CASRAEPNEKLFF
TRBJ2-3,.,TRBV14,.,TGTGCCAGCAGTGAATGGGGGGCGGGCACAGATACGCAGTATTTT,CASSEWGAGTDTQYF
TRBJ1-2,.,TRBV5-1,once,TGCGCCAGCAGCGCACAGGGAGCGGGCTATGGCTACACCTTC,CASSAQGAGYGYTF
TRBJ1-2,.,TRBV11-2,.,TGTGCCAGCAGCTTAGAGGGGGCTGGCTACACCTTC,CASSLEGAGYTF
TRBJ2-5,.,TRBV4-1,.,TGCGCCAGCAGCCTACAGGGCATAAGGGAAGAGACCCAGTACTTC,CASSLQGIREETQYF
TRBJ1-2,TRBD1,TRBV30,.,TGTGCCTGGAGAGATCAGGGGGTTCATGGCTACACCTTC,CAWRDQGVHGYTF
TRBJ1-3,.,TRBV18,.,TGTGCCAGCTCACCTAGCATAAGCTCTGGAAACACCATATATTTT,CASSPSISSGNTIYF
TRBJ1-6,.,TRBV19,.,TGTGCCAGTAGTTTCCGCGGATCTAATTCACCCCTCCACTTT,CASSFRGSNSPLHF
TRBJ1-5,TRBD1,TRBV5-4,.,TGTGCCAGCAGCCCGTTACCCGGGACAGGGGAACATTTT,CASSPLPGTGEHF
TRBJ1-1,.,TRBV3-1/TRBV3-2,.,TGTGCCAGCAGCCAAGTCCGGAAGGGGACTTTCTTT,CASSQVRKGTFF
TRBJ1-2,.,TRBV5-6,.,TGTGCCAGCAGCTTGTTATCAGGGGTTTATGGCTACACCTTC,CASSLLSGVYGYTF
TRBJ1-1,TRBD1,TRBV5-4,.,TGTGCCAGCAGCATAACAGGGGTGAACACTGAAGCTTTCTTT,CASSITGVNTEAFF
TRBJ2-1,.,TRBV5-1,once,TGCGCCAGCAGCCGGGGCCTAAATAACAATGAGCAGTTCTTC,CASSRGLNNNEQFF
TRBJ2-2,TRBD1,TRBV3-1/TRBV3-2,.,TGTGCCAGCAGCCCGCGGACAGGCCCCGGGGAGCTGTTTTTT,CASSPRTGPGELFF
TRBJ1-1,.,TRBV7-2,.,TGTGCCAGCAGCTTAGTGGTGGAAGCTTTCTTT,CASSLVVEAFF